The clone carrying this T cell receptor (beta chain) was recorded a few times. The CDR3 totals 17 residues. Germline CDR1 and CDR2: SNHLY and FYNNEI. Germline trimming cut 5 bases from V and 2 bases from J; bases unmatched to any gene: 8. This sample is part of a study of cytomegalovirus exposure and HLA in healthy donors. PCR involved 60 Vbeta and 13 Jbeta primers. Measured with immunoSEQ multiplex PCR; TCRdb has only the in-frame clones, and not every one. Altogether 100,000 to 150,000 clones are present, about three quarters being singletons, with the ten largest covering roughly 1.5%. The chain has TRBV2 and TRBJ2-5, with 13 bases fitting TRBD2. The sequence derives from a woman under 30 in good health and CMV-seronegative. The sequenced sample consisted of PBMCs. CDR3 nucleotide sequence: TGTGCCAGCAGTCCCCCCGGGACTAGCGGGGCACAAGAGACCCAGTACTTC. This gives the protein CASSPPGTSGAQETQYF.